Listed below are T cell receptor beta chains from one sample, sequenced in a study of control samples from healthy donors and cancer patients. Here immunoSEQ multiplex PCR was the method, and the copy in TCRdb shows in-frame clones only, minus some. The table has under 200,000 clones, 80% to 95% seen once. The sequencing input was blood. Receptors originate from a woman aged 55-70 years in good health. Each CDR3 is given without its conserved first and last residue. The D gene is left open where the match is weak. A row's size may be missing; if present it is once, few, many or a size class.

J,D,size,V,CDR3
TRBJ2-3,TRBD2,once,TRBV7-2,ASSVSGTSGGYTHTQY
TRBJ1-2,NA,once,TRBV30,AWSIGSNYGYT
TRBJ1-5,NA,NA,TRBV6-2/TRBV6-3,ASSEGPRVNQPQH
TRBJ2-1,TRBD2,NA,TRBV6-2/TRBV6-3,ASSRTRESYSF
TRBJ2-5,NA,NA,TRBV2,ARPPFQETQY
TRBJ1-1,NA,NA,TRBV6-5,ASSYSWGITEAF
TRBJ1-2,TRBD1,NA,TRBV30,AWSSGGRFSNYGYT
TRBJ2-6,TRBD1,NA,TRBV27,ASARQGASGANVLT
TRBJ1-5,NA,NA,TRBV6-5,ASSSSPNEQPQH
TRBJ1-3,NA,NA,TRBV12-3/TRBV12-4,ASTPFGHTIY
TRBJ2-2,NA,NA,TRBV9,ASTRGNTGELF
TRBJ2-2,NA,NA,TRBV5-1,ASSKASANTGELF
TRBJ2-1,TRBD2,few,TRBV28,ASRNQAGGPYNEQF
TRBJ2-1,TRBD2,NA,TRBV6-2/TRBV6-3,ASSVTSGAEQF
TRBJ2-7,NA,NA,TRBV2,ALQADAYEQY
TRBJ1-6,NA,NA,TRBV6-6,ASSRQRDSPLH
TRBJ1-4,NA,NA,TRBV6-5,ASSYDGSSALRF
TRBJ2-1,TRBD1,NA,TRBV24-1,ATSDSGTGTNNEQF
TRBJ1-2,NA,NA,TRBV6-2/TRBV6-3,ASSSFDRPFGYT
TRBJ1-5,NA,NA,TRBV4-1,ASSQEVTGGGQPQH
TRBJ1-2,TRBD1,NA,TRBV27,ASSFGGQGGGYT
TRBJ2-1,NA,NA,TRBV5-1,ASTTSNSYNEQF
TRBJ1-2,NA,NA,TRBV25-1,ASSSQGEGYT
TRBJ2-3,TRBD1,NA,TRBV18,ASSPGTGRTDTQY
TRBJ1-1,TRBD1,once,TRBV4-3,ASSPTGGSLNTEAF
TRBJ1-2,NA,NA,TRBV7-2,ASSLDGHGSGYT
TRBJ2-7,NA,NA,TRBV6-5,ASSTRRGNEQY
TRBJ1-2,NA,NA,TRBV9,ASSGTGGTNYGYT
TRBJ2-7,NA,NA,TRBV15,ATSGDTTYEQY
TRBJ2-3,NA,NA,TRBV6-5,ASTPHLRGTQY
TRBJ2-1,NA,NA,TRBV6-2/TRBV6-3,ASSYPPNEQF
TRBJ1-2,TRBD1,NA,TRBV18,ASSPIGPTGSSDYGYT
TRBJ2-2,NA,NA,TRBV4-3,ASSQERGETGELF
TRBJ2-2,TRBD2,NA,TRBV30,ACTQAGGLNTGELF
TRBJ2-7,NA,NA,TRBV7-2,ASSLWQGSDEQY
TRBJ1-1,NA,NA,TRBV12-5,ASGSNTGSTEAF
TRBJ1-2,NA,NA,TRBV19,ASRPPGRGANYGYT
TRBJ1-2,NA,NA,TRBV30,AWSVSGLNGYT
TRBJ2-3,NA,medium-sized,TRBV19,ASSQGRTSTDTQY
TRBJ1-1,TRBD1,NA,TRBV5-1,ASSIRQGRETEAF
TRBJ2-5,TRBD1,NA,TRBV11-2,ASSLGTGGWETQY
TRBJ2-2,NA,NA,TRBV2,ASSEKFRATNTGELF
TRBJ1-4,NA,NA,TRBV25-1,ASSEYESGINEKLF
TRBJ2-1,NA,NA,TRBV15,ATRRGQSSYNEQF
TRBJ1-2,NA,NA,TRBV12-3/TRBV12-4,ASSRGDYGYT
TRBJ2-3,NA,NA,TRBV10-3,AINRPGEDTQY
TRBJ2-4,TRBD2,NA,TRBV7-2,ASSLNTGLALH
TRBJ1-4,NA,NA,TRBV7-2,ASSLGPGGNEKLF
TRBJ1-2,NA,NA,TRBV7-2,ASSLNYRAENGYT
TRBJ2-3,NA,NA,TRBV9,ASSVDGGAGTDTQY
TRBJ2-3,TRBD1,NA,TRBV5-4,ASSRQGAQGDTQY
TRBJ2-7,TRBD1,NA,TRBV29-1,SGGTGEHGEQY